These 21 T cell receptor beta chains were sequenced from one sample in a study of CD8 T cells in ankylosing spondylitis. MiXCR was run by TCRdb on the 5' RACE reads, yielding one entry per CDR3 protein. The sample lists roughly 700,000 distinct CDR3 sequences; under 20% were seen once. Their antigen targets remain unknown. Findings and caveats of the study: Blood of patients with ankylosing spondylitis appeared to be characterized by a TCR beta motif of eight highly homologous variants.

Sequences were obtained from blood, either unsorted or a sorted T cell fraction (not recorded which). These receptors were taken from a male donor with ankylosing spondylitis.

DNA for the CDR3: TGTGCCACCGGGGACCCGCGTGGTCAGCCCCAGCATTTT. Its translation: CATGDPRGQPQHF. V usage is TRBV28 and J usage is TRBJ1-5, with D perhaps matching TRBD1 (5 bases). Germline assignment: CDR1 MDHEN and CDR2 SYDVKM. This CDR3 spans 13 amino acids. Trimming stripped 10 bases from V and 6 bases from J, with 16 bases between.

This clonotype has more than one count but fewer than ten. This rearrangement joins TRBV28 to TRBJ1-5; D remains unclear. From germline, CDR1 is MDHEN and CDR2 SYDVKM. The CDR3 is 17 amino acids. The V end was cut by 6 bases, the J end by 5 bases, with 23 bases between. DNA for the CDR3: TGTGCCAGCAGCCAACATCCCCATCAGTCGCCCTATCAGCCCCAGCATTTT. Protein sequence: CASSQHPHQSPYQPQHF.

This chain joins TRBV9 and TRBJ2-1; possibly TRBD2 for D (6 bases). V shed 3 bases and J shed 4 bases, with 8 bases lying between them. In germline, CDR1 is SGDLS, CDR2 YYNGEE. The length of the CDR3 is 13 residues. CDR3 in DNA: TGTGCCAGCAGCGGGGGGGAATACAATGAGCAGTTCTTC. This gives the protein CASSGGEYNEQFF.

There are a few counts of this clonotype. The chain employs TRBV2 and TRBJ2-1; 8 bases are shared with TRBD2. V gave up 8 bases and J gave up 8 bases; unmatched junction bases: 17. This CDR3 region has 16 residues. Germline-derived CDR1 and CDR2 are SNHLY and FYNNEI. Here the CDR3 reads CASSWRAGGPWDEQFF. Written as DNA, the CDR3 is TGTGCCAGCTCATGGAGGGCGGGAGGCCCTTGGGATGAGCAGTTCTTC.

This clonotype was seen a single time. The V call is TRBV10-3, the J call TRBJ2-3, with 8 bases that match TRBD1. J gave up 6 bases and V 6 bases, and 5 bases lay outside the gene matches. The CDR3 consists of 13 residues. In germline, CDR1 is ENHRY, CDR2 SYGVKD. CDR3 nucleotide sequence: TGTGCCATCAGGGACAGGGTATCGGATACGCAGTATTTT. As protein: CAIRDRVSDTQYF.

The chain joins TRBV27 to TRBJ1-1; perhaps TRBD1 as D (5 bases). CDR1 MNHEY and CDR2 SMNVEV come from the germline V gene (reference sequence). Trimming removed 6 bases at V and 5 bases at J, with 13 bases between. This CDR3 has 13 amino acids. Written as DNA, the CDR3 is TGTGCCAGCAGGGTGGGGCTCGGGACTGAAGCTTTCTTT. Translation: CASRVGLGTEAFF.

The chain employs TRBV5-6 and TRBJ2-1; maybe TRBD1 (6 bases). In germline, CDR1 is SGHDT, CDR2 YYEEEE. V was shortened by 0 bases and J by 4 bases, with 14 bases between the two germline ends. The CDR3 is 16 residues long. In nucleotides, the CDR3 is TGTGCCAGCAGCTTGGGAGGGGGTAGCAGGTACAATGAGCAGTTCTTC. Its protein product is CASSLGGGSRYNEQFF.

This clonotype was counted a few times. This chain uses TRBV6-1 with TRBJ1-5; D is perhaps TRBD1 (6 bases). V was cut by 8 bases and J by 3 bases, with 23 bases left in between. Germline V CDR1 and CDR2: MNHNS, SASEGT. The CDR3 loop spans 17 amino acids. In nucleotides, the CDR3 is TGTGCCAGCCTATCCGGGGGGGTGAGGGGGTACAATCAGCCCCAGCATTTT. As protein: CASLSGGVRGYNQPQHF.

CDR3 region: CASSVGPLGGAQYF. For the CDR3, the DNA is TGTGCCAGCAGCGTAGGACCACTCGGTGGAGCCCAGTACTTC. V is TRBV9 and J is TRBJ2-5, with unresolved D. V was pared by 0 bases and J by 9 bases, with 15 bases between. This CDR3 has 14 amino acids. Germline V lookup: CDR1 SGDLS, CDR2 YYNGEE.

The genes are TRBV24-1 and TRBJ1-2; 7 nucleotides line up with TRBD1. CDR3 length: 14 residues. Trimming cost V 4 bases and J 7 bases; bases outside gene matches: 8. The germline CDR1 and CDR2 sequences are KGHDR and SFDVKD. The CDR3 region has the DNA TGTGCCACCAGTGACCTACAGGGGCGGGGTGGCTACACCTTC. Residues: CATSDLQGRGGYTF.

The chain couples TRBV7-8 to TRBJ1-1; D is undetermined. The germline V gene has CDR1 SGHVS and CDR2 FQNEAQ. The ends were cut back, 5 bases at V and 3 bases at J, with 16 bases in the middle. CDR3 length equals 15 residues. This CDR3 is CASSLLRTVDTEAFF. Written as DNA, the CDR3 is TGTGCCAGCAGCCTCCTGAGAACCGTGGACACTGAAGCTTTCTTT.

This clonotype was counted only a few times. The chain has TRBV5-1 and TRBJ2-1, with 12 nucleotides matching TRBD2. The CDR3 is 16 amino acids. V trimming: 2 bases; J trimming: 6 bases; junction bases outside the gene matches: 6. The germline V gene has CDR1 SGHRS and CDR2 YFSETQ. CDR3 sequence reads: CASSFGLAGNINEQFF. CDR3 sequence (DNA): TGCGCCAGCAGCTTCGGACTAGCGGGAAATATCAATGAGCAGTTCTTC.

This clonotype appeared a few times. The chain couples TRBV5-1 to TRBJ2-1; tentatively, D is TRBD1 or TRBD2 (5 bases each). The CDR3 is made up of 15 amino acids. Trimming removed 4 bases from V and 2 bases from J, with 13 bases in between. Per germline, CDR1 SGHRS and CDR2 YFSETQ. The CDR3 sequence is CASSRAGTAYNEQFF. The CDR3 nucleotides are TGCGCCAGCAGCAGAGCCGGGACGGCCTACAATGAGCAGTTCTTC.

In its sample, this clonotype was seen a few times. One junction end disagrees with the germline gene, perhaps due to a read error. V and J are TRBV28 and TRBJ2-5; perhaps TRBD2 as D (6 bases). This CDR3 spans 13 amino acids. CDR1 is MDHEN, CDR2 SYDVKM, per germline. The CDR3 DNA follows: TGCACCGCGGGTAGCGGCATCCAAGAGACCCAGTACTTC. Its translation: CTAGSGIQETQYF.

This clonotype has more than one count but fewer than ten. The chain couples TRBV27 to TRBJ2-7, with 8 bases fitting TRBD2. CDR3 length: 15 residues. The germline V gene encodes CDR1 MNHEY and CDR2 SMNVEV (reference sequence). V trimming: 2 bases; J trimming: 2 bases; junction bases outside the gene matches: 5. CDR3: CASSLRAGGAYEQYF. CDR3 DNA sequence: TGTGCCAGCAGTTTACGGGCGGGAGGCGCCTACGAGCAGTACTTC.

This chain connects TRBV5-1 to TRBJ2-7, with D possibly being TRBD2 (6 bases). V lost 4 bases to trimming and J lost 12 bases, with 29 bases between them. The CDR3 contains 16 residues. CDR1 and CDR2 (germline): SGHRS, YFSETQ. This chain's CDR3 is CASSLGASGGIGVTYF. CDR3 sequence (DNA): TGCGCCAGCAGCCTCGGGGCCTCTGGCGGGATCGGGGTAACGTACTTC. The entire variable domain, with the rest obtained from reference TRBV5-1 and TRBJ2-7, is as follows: KAGVTQTPRYLIKTRGQQVTLSCSPISGHRSVSWYQQTPGQGLQFLFEYFSETQRNKGNFPGRFSGRQFSNSRSEMNVSTLELGDSALYLCASSLGASGGIGVTYFGPGTRLTVT.

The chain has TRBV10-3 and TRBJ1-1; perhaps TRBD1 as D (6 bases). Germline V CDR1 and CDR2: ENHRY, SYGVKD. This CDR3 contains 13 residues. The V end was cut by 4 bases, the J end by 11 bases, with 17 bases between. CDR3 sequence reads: CAISGGQGIAAFF. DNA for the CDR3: TGTGCCATCAGTGGGGGGCAGGGGATCGCGGCTTTCTTT.

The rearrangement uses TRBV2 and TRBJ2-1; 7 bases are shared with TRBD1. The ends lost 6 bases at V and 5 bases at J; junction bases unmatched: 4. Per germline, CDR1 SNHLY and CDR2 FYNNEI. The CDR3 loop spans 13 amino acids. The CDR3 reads CASRWDSHNEQFF. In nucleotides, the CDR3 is TGTGCCAGCAGGTGGGACAGCCACAATGAGCAGTTCTTC.

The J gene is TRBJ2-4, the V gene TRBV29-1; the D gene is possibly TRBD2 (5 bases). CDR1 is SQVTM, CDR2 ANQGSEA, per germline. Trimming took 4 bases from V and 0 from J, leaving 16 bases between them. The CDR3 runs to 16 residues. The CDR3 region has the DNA TGCAGCGTTGTACCTTTCGGGGTACTAGCCAAAAACATTCAGTACTTC. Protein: CSVVPFGVLAKNIQYF.

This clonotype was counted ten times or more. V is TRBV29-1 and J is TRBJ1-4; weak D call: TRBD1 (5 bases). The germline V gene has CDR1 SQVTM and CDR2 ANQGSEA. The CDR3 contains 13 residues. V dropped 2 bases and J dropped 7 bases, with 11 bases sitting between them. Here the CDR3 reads CSVETAGGEKLFF. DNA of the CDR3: TGCAGCGTTGAAACGGCGGGGGGTGAAAAACTGTTTTTT.

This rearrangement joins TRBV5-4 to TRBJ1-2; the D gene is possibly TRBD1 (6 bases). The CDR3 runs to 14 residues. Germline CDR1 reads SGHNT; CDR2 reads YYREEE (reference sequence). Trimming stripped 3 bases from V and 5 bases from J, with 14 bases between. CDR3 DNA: TGTGCCAGCAGCTCAAATGGACAGCCTTATGGCTACACCTTC. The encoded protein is CASSSNGQPYGYTF.